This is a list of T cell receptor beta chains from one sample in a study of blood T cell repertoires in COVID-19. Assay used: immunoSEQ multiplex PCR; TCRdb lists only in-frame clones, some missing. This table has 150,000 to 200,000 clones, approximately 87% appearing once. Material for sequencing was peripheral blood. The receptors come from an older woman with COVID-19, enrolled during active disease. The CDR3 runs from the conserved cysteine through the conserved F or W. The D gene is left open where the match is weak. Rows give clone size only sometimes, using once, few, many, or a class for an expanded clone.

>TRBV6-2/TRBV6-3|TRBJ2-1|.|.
TGTGCCAGCAGTACAAGTACCGGGAATACATTTCGGGGTGAGCAGTTCTTC
CASSTSTGNTFRGEQFF
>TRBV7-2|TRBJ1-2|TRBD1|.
TGTGCCAGCAGCTTAATTCAGGGGGGCTATGGCTACACCTTC
CASSLIQGGYGYTF
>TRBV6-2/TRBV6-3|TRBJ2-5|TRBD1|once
TGTGCCAGCAGTAGGGGGACAGAGATGTACCAAGAGACCCAGTACTTC
CASSRGTEMYQETQYF
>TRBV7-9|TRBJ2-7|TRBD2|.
TGTGCCAGCAGGAAACCGGGACTAGCGGGTGCTCAGCACGAGCAGTACTTC
CASRKPGLAGAQHEQYF
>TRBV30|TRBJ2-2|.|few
TGTGCCTCAAATATAGGGACATTCGGGGAGCTGTTTTTT
CASNIGTFGELFF
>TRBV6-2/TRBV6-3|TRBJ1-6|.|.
TGTGCCAGCAGTTCAGCGGGGGGGAATTCACCCCTCCACTTT
CASSSAGGNSPLHF
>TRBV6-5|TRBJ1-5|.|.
TGTGCCAGCGAGACACGGGGGAATCAGCCCCAGCATTTT
CASETRGNQPQHF
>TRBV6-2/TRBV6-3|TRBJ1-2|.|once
TGTGCCAGCAGTTACTCACGGGACTATGGCTACACCTTC
CASSYSRDYGYTF
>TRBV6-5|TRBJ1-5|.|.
TGTGCCAGCAGTTACTCGAACTTAGGCAATCAGCCCCAGCATTTT
CASSYSNLGNQPQHF
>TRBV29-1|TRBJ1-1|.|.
TGCAGCGTCGCAGGGAATGTAGGAACTGAAGCTTTCTTT
CSVAGNVGTEAFF
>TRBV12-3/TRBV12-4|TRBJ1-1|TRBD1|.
TGTGCCAGCAGGACAGGGCAAGAAGGTGAAGCTTTCTTT
CASRTGQEGEAFF
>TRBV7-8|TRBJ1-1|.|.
TGTGCCAGCACTCTACAGGAAATTAACACTGAAGCTTTCTTT
CASTLQEINTEAFF
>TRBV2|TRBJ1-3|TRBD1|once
TGTGCCAGCAGTGAAGAGGGGACAGGGTTATCTGGAAACACCATATATTTT
CASSEEGTGLSGNTIYF
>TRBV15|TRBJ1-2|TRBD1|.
TGTGCCACCAGCCAGGGACAGGGCTATGGCTACACCTTC
CATSQGQGYGYTF
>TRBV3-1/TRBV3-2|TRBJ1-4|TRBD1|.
TGTGCCAGCAGCCTCAGGACAGGGTCTAATGAAAAACTGTTTTTT
CASSLRTGSNEKLFF
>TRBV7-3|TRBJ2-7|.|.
TGTGCCAGCAGTCCCGCATCGAGTTATTTGTACTTC
CASSPASSYLYF
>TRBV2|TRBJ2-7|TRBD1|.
TGTGCCAGCAGTGGCCCCAGGGGGCGTCACGAGCAGTACTTC
CASSGPRGRHEQYF
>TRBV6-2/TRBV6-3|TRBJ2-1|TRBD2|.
TGTGCCAGCAGTTACCCGACTAGCGGGAGGACGCCTCCCGGGCAGTTCTTC
CASSYPTSGRTPPGQFF
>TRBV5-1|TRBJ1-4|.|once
TGCGCCAGCAGCTTGGCTAGGGGTAATGAAAAACTGTTTTTT
CASSLARGNEKLFF
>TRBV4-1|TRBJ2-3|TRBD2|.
TGCGCCAGCAGCCAAAAGACTAGCGGGAACACAGATACGCAGTATTTT
CASSQKTSGNTDTQYF
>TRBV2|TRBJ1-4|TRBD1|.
TGTGCCAGCAGAAGTAGGACAGGGACGGATGAAAAACTGTTTTTT
CASRSRTGTDEKLFF
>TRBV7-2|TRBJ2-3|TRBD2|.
TGTGCCAGCAGCTTAGCCGGCGGGAGCGACACAGATACGCAGTATTTT
CASSLAGGSDTDTQYF
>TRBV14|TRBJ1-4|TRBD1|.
TGTGCCAGCAGCCAAGGGACGACCCGACAGGGAGTCGAAAAACTGTTTTTT
CASSQGTTRQGVEKLFF
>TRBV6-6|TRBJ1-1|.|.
TGTGCCAGCAGTTACGCCGAAGGGGGGGGCACTGAAGCTTTCTTT
CASSYAEGGGTEAFF
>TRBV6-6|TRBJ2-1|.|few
TGTGCCAGCAGTTACTCGGACAAGGTGAATGAGCAGTTCTTC
CASSYSDKVNEQFF
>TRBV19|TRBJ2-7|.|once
TGTGCCAGTAGTAGTGGCTTCCCCTACGAGCAGTACTTC
CASSSGFPYEQYF
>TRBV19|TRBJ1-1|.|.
TGTGCCAGTAGTATCGGGGGGGATGTCACTGAAGCTTTCTTT
CASSIGGDVTEAFF
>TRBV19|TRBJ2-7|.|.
TGTGCCAGTAGGAACGGAGGGGCGGTCTACGAGCAGTACTTC
CASRNGGAVYEQYF
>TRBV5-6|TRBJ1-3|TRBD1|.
TGTGCCAGCAGGCGACAGGGTGGAAACACCATATATTTT
CASRRQGGNTIYF
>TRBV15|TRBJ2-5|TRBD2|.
TGTGCCACCAGCCCTTCATCAGCGGGAGGGAGAGAGACCCAGTACTTC
CATSPSSAGGRETQYF
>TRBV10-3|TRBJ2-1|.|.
TGTGCCATCAGAGGAGCGGACTCCTACAATGAGCAGTTCTTC
CAIRGADSYNEQFF
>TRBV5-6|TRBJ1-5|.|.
TGTGCCAGCAGCTTACGGAGGGGAAGGGGCAATCAGCCCCAGCATTTT
CASSLRRGRGNQPQHF
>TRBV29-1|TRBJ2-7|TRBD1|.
TGCAGCGCTATAAGGACAGGTCTCTCCTACGAGCAGTACTTC
CSAIRTGLSYEQYF
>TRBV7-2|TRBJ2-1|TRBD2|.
TGTGCCAGCAGCCTCGCCTGGACTAGCGGATACAATGAGCAGTTCTTC
CASSLAWTSGYNEQFF
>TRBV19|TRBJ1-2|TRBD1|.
TGTGCCAGTAGTATTCCGTCAGGGGGCTCGGGCTATGGCTACACCTTC
CASSIPSGGSGYGYTF
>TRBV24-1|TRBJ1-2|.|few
TGTGCCACCAGTGAAGCTACTATGCCGAGGCCGACAGATAAAAACTATGGCTACACCTTC
CATSEATMPRPTDKNYGYTF
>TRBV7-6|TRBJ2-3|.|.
TGTGCCAGCAGCTTAGCGCTAAGGCGGGCCACAGATACGCAGTATTTT
CASSLALRRATDTQYF
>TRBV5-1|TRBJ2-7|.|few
TGCGCCAGCAGCTCTGGGGGCGGCTACGAGCAGTACTTC
CASSSGGGYEQYF
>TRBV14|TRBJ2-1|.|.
TGTGCCAGCAGCCTGAGCGGGTTAAGCTCCTACAATGAGCAGTTCTTC
CASSLSGLSSYNEQFF
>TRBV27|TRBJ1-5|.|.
TGTGCCAGCAGTCGACAGTATAGCAATCAGCCCCAGCATTTT
CASSRQYSNQPQHF
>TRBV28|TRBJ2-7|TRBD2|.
TGTGCCAGCAGTTCGGGACTAGCGGGACAATACGAGCAGTACTTC
CASSSGLAGQYEQYF
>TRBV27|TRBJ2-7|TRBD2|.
TGTGCCAGCAGCTCTTTGGCTAGCGGCTCCTACGAGCAGTACTTC
CASSSLASGSYEQYF
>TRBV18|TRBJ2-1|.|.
TGTGCCAGCTCACCATCCCGGGACAATGAGCAGTTCTTC
CASSPSRDNEQFF
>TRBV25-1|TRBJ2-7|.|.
TGTGCCAGCAGTGAATATGAGGGGGACCCCTCTTACGAGCAGTACTTC
CASSEYEGDPSYEQYF
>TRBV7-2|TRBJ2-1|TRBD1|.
TGTGCCAGCAGCTTCCGGGACAGGGGTGAAGATGAGCAGTTCTTC
CASSFRDRGEDEQFF
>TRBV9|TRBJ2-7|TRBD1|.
TGTGCCAGCAGCTCCCCGGACAGGGGAGGCTACGAGCAGTACTTC
CASSSPDRGGYEQYF
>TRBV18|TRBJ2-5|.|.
TGTGCCAGCTCACCACAGGGGTCAGGAGAGACCCAGTACTTC
CASSPQGSGETQYF
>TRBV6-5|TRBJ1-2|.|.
TGTGCCAGCAGCCGAACAGGGACCTACACCTTC
CASSRTGTYTF
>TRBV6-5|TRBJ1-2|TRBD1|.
TGTGCCAGCAGCAGGACAGGGGGTGGCTACACCTTC
CASSRTGGGYTF